This T cell receptor (beta chain) originates from a study of spatial heterogeneity in lung cancer. TCR cDNA molecules were tagged individually, and each one carried a unique molecular identifier. In TCRdb, the 5' RACE reads were re-called with MiXCR into one record per CDR3 protein. Among roughly 120,000 distinct CDR3 sequences listed, 9.5% to 14% were seen once. Study conclusions and caveats: Follow-up blood showed ubiquitous expanded tumor TCRs less than blood at resection did.

This CDR3 has 13 amino acids. Between the trimmed V and J ends, which lost 2 bases and 9 bases, there was a span of 13 bases. CDR1 and CDR2 from the germline V gene are KGHSH and LQKENI. The time point here: blood at routine non-recurrence follow-up after resection. The authors sequenced whole RNA from tumor, nontumor lung or frozen PBMC without sorting. A note on this clonotype: Antigen unknown. Just one base apart from a much larger clone, this may be a read error.

The sample here was PBMCs, taken at follow-up. The rearrangement uses TRBV18 and TRBJ1-2; D is unclear. This receptor was taken from a female donor with early-stage non-small cell lung cancer. The CDR3 nucleotides are TGTGCCAGCTCACCATATCTCGGGCCTAGCTACACCTTC. Residues: CASSPYLGPSYTF.